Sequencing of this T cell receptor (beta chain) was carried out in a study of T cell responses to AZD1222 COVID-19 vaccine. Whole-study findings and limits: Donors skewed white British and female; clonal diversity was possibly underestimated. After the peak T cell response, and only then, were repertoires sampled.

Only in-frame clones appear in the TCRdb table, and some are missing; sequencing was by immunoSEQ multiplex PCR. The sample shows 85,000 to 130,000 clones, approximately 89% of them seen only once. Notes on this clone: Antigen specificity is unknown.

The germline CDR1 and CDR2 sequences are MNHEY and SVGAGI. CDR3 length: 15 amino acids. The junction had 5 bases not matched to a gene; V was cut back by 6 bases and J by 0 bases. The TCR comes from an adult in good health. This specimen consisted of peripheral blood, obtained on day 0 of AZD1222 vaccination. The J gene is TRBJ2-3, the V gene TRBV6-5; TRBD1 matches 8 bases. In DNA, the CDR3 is TGTGCCAGCAGCTTGACAGGGGCTAGCACAGATACGCAGTATTTT. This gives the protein CASSLTGASTDTQYF.